The clone carrying this T cell receptor beta chain was detected a few times. Its antigen remains unknown. TCRdb recomputed calls from the reads with MiXCR, one row per CDR3 protein. The top ten hold more than 2.5% of the sample, which has roughly 760,000 distinct CDR3 sequences, 35% seen once. This record comes from a study of T cell repertoires in cytomegalovirus infection. Study background: Shared public TCR beta signatures pointed to both CMV infection and a matching HLA type.

CDR3 size: 12 residues. Trimming removed 3 bases from V and 8 bases from J; junction bases left unmatched: 3. Germline CDR1 reads LGHNT; CDR2 reads FRNRAP. Notes on the study in general: HLA-C-restricted CMV-specific TCR beta clonotypes were dominant in the ex vivo response. Individuals carrying CMV plus the relevant HLA were identified by cumulative frequency of public TCR beta families.

The clonotype was recovered from a human donor in good health (CMV status not recorded). Some clones in this sample may be carry-over from other donors' samples. This sequence joins TRBV12-5 and TRBJ1-1; 7 bases match TRBD1. The material sequenced was PBMCs. CDR3 loop: CASGLLDREAFF. Written as DNA, the CDR3 is TGTGCTAGTGGTTTACTGGACAGGGAAGCTTTCTTT.